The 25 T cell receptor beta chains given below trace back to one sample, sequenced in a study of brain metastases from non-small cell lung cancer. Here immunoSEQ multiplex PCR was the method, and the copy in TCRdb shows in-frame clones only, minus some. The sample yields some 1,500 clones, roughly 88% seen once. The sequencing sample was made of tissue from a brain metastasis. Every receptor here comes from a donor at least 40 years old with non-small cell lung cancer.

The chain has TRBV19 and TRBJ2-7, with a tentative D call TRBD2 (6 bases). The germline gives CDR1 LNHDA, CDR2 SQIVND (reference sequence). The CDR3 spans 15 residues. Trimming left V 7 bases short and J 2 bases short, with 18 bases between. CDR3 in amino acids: CASNSNSGDTYEQYF. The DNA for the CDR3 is TGTGCCAGTAACTCAAATAGCGGAGACACCTACGAGCAGTACTTC. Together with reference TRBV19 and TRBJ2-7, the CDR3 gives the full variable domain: DGGITQSPKYLFRKEGQNVTLSCEQNLNHDAMYWYRQDPGQGLRLIYYSQIVNDFQKGDIAEGYSVSREKKESFPLTVTSAQKNPTAFYLCASNSNSGDTYEQYFGPGTRLTVT.

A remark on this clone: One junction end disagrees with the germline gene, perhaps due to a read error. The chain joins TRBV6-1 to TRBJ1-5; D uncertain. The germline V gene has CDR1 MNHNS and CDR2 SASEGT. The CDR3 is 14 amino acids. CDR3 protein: CASSEPGRYQPQHF. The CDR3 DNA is TGTGCCAGCAGTGAACCGGGCCGCTATCAACCCCAGCATTTT.

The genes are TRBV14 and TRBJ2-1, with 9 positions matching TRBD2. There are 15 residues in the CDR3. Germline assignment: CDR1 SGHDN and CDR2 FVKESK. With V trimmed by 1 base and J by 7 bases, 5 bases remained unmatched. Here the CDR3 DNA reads TGTGCCAGCAGCCAAGTGGCGGGAGGGGGGAATGAGCAGTTCTTC. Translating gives CASSQVAGGGNEQFF.

The CDR3 sequence is CASSPREVHQETQYF. The CDR3 DNA follows: TGTGCCAGCAGTCCCCGCGAGGTTCACCAAGAGACCCAGTACTTC. The chain carries TRBV2 and TRBJ2-5; D is uncertain. CDR3 length: 15 amino acids. The germline V gene encodes CDR1 SNHLY and CDR2 FYNNEI. Trimming removed 5 bases from V and 0 bases from J, with 13 bases in between.

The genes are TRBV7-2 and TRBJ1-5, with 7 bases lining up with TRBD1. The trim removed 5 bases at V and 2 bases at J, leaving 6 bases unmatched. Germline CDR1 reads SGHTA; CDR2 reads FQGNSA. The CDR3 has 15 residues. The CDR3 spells CASSPTGVGNQPQHF. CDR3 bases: TGTGCCAGCAGCCCTACAGGGGTTGGCAATCAGCCCCAGCATTTT. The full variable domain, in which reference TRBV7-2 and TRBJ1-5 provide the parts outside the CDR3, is GAGVSQSPSNKVTEKGKDVELRCDPISGHTALYWYRQSLGQGLEFLIYFQGNSAPDKSGLPSDRFSAERTGGSVSTLTIQRTQQEDSAVYLCASSPTGVGNQPQHFGDGTRLSIL.

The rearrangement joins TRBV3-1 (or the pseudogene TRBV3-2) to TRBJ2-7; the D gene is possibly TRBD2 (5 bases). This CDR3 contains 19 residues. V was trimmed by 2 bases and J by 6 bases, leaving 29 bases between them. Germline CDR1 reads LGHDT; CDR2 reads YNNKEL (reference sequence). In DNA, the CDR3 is TGTGCCAGCAGCCAACTCATAAATATTCTCTCCACCGGGGTGGGCGAGCAGTACTTC. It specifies CASSQLINILSTGVGEQYF.

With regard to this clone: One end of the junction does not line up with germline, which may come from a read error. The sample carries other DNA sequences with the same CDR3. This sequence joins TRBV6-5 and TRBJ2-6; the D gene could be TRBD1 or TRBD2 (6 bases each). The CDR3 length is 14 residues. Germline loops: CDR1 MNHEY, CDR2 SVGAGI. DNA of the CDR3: TGTGCCAGCAGTCCCTCGAGGGGGGCCAACGTCCTAACTTTC. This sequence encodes CASSPSRGANVLTF.

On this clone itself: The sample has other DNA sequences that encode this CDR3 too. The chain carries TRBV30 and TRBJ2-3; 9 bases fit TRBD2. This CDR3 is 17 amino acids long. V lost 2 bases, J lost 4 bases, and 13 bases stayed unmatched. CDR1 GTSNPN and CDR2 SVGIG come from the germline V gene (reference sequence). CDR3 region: CAWSQGLAGGGSDTQYF. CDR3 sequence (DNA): TGTGCCTGGAGTCAGGGACTAGCAGGAGGTGGTTCAGATACGCAGTATTTT.

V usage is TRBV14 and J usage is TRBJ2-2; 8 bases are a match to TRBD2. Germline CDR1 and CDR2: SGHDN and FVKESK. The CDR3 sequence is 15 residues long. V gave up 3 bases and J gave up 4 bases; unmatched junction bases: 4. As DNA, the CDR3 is TGTGCCAGCAGCCAGAGCGGGGGATCCACCGGGGAGCTGTTTTTT. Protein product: CASSQSGGSTGELFF.

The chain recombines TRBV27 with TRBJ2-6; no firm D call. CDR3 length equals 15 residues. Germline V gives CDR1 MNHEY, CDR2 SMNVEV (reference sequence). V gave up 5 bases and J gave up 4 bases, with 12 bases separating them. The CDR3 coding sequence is TGTGCCAGCAGTCCCCAGGTTTTCGGGGCCAACGTCCTGACTTTC. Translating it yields CASSPQVFGANVLTF. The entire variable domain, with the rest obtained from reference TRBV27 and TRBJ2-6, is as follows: EAQVTQNPRYLITVTGKKLTVTCSQNMNHEYMSWYRQDPGLGLRQIYYSMNVEVTDKGDVPEGYKVSRKEKRNFPLILESPSPNQTSLYFCASSPQVFGANVLTFGAGSRLTVL.

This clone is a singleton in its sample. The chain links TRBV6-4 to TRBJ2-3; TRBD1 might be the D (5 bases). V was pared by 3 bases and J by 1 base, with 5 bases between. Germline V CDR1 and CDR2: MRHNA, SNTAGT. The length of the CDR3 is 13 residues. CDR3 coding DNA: TGTGCCAGCAGTGAAGGGGGCACAGATACGCAGTATTTT. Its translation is CASSEGGTDTQYF.

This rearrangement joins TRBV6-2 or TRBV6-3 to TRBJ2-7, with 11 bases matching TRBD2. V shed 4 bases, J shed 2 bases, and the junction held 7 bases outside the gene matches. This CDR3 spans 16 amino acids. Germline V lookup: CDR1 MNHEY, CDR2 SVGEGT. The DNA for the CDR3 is TGTGCCAGCAGTTTCCCGAGACTAGCGGGGACCTACGAGCAGTACTTC. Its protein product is CASSFPRLAGTYEQYF.

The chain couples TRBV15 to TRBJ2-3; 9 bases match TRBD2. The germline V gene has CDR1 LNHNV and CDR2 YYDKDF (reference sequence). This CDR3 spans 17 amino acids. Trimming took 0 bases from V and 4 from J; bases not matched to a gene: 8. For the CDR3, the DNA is TGTGCCACCAGCAGAGATGCAAAGGCTAGCGGGGCAGATACGCAGTATTTT. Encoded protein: CATSRDAKASGADTQYF.

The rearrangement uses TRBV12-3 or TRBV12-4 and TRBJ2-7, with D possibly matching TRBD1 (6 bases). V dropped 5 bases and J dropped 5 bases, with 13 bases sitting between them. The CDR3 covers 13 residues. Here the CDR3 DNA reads TGTGCCAGCAGTCTTACAGGGACCCACGAGCAGTACTTC. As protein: CASSLTGTHEQYF.

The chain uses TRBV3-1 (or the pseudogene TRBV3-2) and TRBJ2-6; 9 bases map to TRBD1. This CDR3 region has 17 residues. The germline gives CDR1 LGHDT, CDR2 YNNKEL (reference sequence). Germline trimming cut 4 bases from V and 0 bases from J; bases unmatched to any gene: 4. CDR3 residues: CASSPDRGSSGANVLTF. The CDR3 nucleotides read TGTGCCAGCAGCCCCGACAGGGGGTCCTCTGGGGCCAACGTCCTGACTTTC.

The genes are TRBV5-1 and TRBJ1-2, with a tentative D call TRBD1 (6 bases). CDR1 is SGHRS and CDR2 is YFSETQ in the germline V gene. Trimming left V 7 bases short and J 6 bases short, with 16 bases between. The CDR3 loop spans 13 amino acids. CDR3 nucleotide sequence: TGCGCCAGCCACAATCCAGGGGAAGATGGCTACACCTTC. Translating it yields CASHNPGEDGYTF.

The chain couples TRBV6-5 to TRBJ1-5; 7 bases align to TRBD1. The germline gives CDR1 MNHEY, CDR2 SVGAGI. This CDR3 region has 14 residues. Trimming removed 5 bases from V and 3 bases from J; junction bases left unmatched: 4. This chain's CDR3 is CASSRQGYNQPQHF. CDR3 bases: TGTGCCAGCAGTCGACAGGGCTACAATCAGCCCCAGCATTTT.

The CDR3 DNA reads TGTGCCTTGCTCGGGGACAGGGATAATTCACCCCTCCACTTT. Translation: CALLGDRDNSPLHF. This chain joins TRBV6-5 and TRBJ1-6, with TRBD1 matching 9 bases. CDR1 MNHEY and CDR2 SVGAGI come from the germline V gene. V was clipped by 11 bases and J by 5 bases; unmatched bases: 7. The length of the CDR3 is 14 residues.

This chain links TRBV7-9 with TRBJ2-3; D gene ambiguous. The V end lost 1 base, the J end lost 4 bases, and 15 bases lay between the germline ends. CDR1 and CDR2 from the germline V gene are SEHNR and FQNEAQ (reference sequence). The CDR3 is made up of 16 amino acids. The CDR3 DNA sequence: TGTGCCAGCAGCTTAGGCGCCCTGAGCGTCTCAGATACGCAGTATTTT. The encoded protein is CASSLGALSVSDTQYF.

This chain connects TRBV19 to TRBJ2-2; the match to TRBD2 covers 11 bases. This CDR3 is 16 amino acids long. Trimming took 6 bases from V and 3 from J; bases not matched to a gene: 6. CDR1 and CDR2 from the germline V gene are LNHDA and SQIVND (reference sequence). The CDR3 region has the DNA TGTGCCAGTAGCCCCTTAGCGGGAGGGGACACCGGGGAGCTGTTTTTT. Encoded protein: CASSPLAGGDTGELFF.

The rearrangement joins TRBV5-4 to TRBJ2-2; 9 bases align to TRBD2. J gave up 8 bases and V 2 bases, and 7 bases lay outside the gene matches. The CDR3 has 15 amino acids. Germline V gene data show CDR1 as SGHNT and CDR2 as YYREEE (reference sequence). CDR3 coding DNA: TGTGCCAGCAGCTTAGCGGGACTAGCCTCTGGGGAGCTGTTTTTT. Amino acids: CASSLAGLASGELFF.

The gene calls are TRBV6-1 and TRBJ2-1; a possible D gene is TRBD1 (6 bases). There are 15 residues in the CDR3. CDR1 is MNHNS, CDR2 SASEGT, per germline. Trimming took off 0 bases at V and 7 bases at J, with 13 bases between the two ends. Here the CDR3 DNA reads TGTGCCAGCAGTGAAGCGGATACAGGGAATAATGAGCAGTTCTTC. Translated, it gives CASSEADTGNNEQFF.

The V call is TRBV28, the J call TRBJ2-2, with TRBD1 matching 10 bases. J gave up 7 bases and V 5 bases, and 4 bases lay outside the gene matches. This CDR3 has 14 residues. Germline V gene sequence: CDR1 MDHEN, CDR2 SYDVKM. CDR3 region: CASSRTGGSGELFF. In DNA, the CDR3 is TGTGCCAGCAGTCGGACAGGGGGTAGCGGGGAGCTGTTTTTT. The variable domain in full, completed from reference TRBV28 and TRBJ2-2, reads DVKVTQSSRYLVKRTGEKVFLECVQDMDHENMFWYRQDPGLGLRLIYFSYDVKMKEKGDIPEGYSVSREKKERFSLILESASTNQTSMYLCASSRTGGSGELFFGEGSRLTVL.

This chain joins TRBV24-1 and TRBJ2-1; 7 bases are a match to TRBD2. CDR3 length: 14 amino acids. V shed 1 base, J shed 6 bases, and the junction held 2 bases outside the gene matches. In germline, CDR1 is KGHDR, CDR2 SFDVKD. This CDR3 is CATSDLSGGNEQFF. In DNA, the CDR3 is TGTGCCACCAGTGATTTATCGGGGGGCAATGAGCAGTTCTTC.

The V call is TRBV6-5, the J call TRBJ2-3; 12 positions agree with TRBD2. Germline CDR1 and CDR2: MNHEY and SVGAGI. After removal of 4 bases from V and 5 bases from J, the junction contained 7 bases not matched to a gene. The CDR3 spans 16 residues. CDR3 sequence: CASSSRLAGDRDTQYF. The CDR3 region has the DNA TGTGCCAGCAGTTCCAGACTAGCGGGAGATAGAGATACGCAGTATTTT.